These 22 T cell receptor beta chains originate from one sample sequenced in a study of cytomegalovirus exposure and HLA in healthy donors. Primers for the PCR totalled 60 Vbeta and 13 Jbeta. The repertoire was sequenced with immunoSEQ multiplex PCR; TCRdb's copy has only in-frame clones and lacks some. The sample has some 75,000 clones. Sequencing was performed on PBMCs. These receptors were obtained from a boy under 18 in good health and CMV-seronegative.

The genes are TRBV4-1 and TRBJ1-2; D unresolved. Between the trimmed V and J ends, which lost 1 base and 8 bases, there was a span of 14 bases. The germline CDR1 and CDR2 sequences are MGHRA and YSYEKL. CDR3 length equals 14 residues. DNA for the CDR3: TGCGCCAGCAGCCAAGTTGAGGGTTTGGGCGGCTACACCTTC. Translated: CASSQVEGLGGYTF.

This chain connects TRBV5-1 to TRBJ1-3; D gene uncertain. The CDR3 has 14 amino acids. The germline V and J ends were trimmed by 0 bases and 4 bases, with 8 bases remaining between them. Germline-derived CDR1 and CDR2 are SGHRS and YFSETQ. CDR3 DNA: TGCGCCAGCAGCTTGGACGGCGGGGGAAACACCATATATTTT. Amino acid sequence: CASSLDGGGNTIYF.

The CDR3 protein is CASTKGSGGGTDTQYF. The CDR3 DNA reads as TGTGCCAGCACTAAAGGGAGCGGGGGAGGCACAGATACGCAGTATTTT. The chain joins TRBV5-4 to TRBJ2-3; 8 bases agree with TRBD2. The junction had 10 bases not matched to a gene; V was cut back by 6 bases and J by 1 base. This CDR3 has 16 amino acids. The germline CDR1 and CDR2 sequences are SGHNT and YYREEE (reference sequence).

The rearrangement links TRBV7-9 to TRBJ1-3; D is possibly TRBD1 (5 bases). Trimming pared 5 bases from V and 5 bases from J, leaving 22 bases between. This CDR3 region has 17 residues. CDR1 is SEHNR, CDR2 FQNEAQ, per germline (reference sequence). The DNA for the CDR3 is TGTGCCAGCAGCCGCCCCGGACTAAGGACAAGAAGAAACACCATATATTTT. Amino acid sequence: CASSRPGLRTRRNTIYF. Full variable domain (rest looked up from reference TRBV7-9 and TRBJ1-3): DTGVSQNPRHKITKRGQNVTFRCDPISEHNRLYWYRQTLGQGPEFLTYFQNEAQLEKSRLLSDRFSAERPKGSFSTLEIQRTEQGDSAMYLCASSRPGLRTRRNTIYFGEGSWLTVV.

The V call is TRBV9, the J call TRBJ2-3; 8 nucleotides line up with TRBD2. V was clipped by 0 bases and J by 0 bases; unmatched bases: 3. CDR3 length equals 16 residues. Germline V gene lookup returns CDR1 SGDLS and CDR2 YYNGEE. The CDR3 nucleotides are TGTGCCAGCAGCGTAGCGGGAGGGAGTAGCACAGATACGCAGTATTTT. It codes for CASSVAGGSSTDTQYF.

CDR3 loop: CATDRGQGFLEQFF. The CDR3 bases are TGTGCCACCGACAGGGGACAGGGGTTCCTTGAGCAGTTCTTC. The chain has TRBV6-6 and TRBJ2-1, with 10 bases lining up with TRBD1. The V gene's germline CDR1 is MNHNY and CDR2 SVGAGI (reference sequence). With 10 bases clipped from V and 9 bases from J, the junction kept 12 bases outside the gene matches. The CDR3 spans 14 residues.

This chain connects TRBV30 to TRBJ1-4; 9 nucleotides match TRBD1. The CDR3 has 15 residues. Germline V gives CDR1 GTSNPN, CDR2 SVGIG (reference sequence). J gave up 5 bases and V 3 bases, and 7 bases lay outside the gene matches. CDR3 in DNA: TGTGCCTGGAGCGCGCGGGGGACAGGGAATGAAAAACTGTTTTTT. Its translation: CAWSARGTGNEKLFF.

CDR3 nucleotide sequence: TGTGCCAGCAGTGTGACCGGGACAGGGAGTGAAAAACTGTTTTTT. This codes for CASSVTGTGSEKLFF. The V call is TRBV6-1, the J call TRBJ1-4, with 9 bases aligning to TRBD1. Germline V gives CDR1 MNHNS, CDR2 SASEGT. The CDR3 has 15 residues. V was pared by 4 bases and J by 7 bases, with 7 bases of the junction left unmatched.

The CDR3 protein is CASSDGSPTEAFF. CDR3 coding DNA: TGTGCCAGCAGTGATGGCTCCCCCACTGAAGCTTTCTTT. The rearrangement joins TRBV6-1 to TRBJ1-1; D is unresolved. The germline V gene has CDR1 MNHNS and CDR2 SASEGT. V gave up 3 bases and J gave up 4 bases, with 9 bases separating them. The CDR3 has 13 residues.

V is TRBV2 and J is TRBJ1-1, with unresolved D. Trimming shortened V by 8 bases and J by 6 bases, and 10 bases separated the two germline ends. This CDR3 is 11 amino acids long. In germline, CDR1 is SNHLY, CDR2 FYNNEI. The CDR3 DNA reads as TGTGCCAGCCAGAGGAGGGCTGAAGCTTTCTTT. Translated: CASQRRAEAFF.

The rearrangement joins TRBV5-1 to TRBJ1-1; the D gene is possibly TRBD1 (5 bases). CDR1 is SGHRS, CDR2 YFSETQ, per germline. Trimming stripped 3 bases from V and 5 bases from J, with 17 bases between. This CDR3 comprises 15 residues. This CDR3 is CASSSKTGFGTEAFF. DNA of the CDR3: TGCGCCAGCAGCTCCAAAACAGGTTTTGGAACTGAAGCTTTCTTT. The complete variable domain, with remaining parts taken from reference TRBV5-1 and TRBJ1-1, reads KAGVTQTPRYLIKTRGQQVTLSCSPISGHRSVSWYQQTPGQGLQFLFEYFSETQRNKGNFPGRFSGRQFSNSRSEMNVSTLELGDSALYLCASSSKTGFGTEAFFGQGTRLTVV.

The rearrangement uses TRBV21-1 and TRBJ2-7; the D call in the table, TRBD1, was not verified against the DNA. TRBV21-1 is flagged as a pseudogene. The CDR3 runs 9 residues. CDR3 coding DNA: TGTGATGGCTCGTACGAGCAGTACTTC. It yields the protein CDGSYEQYF.

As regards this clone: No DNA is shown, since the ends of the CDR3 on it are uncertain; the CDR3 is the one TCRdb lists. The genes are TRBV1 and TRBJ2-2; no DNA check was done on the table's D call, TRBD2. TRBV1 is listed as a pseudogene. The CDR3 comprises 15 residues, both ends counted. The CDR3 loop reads CTSRVAGGNNGELFF.

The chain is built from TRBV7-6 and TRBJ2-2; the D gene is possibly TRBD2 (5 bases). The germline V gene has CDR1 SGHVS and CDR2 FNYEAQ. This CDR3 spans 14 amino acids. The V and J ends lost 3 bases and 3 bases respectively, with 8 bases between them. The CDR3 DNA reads TGTGCCAGCAGCTTTCGGGGTTACACCGGGGAGCTGTTTTTT. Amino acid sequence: CASSFRGYTGELFF.

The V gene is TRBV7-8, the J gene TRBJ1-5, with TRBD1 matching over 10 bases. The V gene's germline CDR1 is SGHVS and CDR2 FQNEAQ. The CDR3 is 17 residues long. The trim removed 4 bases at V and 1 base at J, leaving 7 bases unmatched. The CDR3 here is CASSSIGTGASNQPQHF. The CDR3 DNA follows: TGTGCCAGCAGCTCCATAGGGACAGGGGCGAGCAATCAGCCCCAGCATTTT.

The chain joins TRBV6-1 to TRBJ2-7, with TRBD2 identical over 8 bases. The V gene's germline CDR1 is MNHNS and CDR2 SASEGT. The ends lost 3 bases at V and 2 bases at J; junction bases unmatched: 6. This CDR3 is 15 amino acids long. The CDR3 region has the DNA TGTGCCAGCAGTGAGCTAGCGGGCCTTGCCTACGAGCAGTACTTC. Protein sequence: CASSELAGLAYEQYF.

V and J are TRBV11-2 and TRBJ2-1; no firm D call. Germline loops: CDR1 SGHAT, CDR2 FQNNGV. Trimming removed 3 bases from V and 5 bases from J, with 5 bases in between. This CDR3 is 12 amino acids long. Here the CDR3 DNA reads TGTGCCAGCAGCTTTTCTGACAATGAGCAGTTCTTC. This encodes CASSFSDNEQFF.

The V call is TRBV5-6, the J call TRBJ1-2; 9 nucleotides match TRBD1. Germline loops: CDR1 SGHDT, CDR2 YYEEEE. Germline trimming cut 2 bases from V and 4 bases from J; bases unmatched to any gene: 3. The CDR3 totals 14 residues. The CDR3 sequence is CASSFVDRGYGYTF. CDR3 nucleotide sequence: TGTGCCAGCAGCTTCGTGGACAGGGGCTATGGCTACACCTTC.

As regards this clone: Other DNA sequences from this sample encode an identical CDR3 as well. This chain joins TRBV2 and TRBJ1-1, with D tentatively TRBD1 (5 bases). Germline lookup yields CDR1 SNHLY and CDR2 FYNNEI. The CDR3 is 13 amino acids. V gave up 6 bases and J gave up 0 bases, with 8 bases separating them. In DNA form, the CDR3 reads TGTGCCAGCAGGACAGAGATGAACACTGAAGCTTTCTTT. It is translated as CASRTEMNTEAFF.

The CDR3 loop reads CAISESRGQTNEKLFF. CDR3 coding DNA: TGTGCCATCAGTGAGTCAAGGGGGCAGACTAATGAAAAACTGTTTTTT. The rearrangement joins TRBV10-3 to TRBJ1-4, with 7 positions matching TRBD1. The CDR3 is 16 amino acids. With 0 bases clipped from V and 2 bases from J, the junction kept 3 bases outside the gene matches. The germline V gene has CDR1 ENHRY and CDR2 SYGVKD.

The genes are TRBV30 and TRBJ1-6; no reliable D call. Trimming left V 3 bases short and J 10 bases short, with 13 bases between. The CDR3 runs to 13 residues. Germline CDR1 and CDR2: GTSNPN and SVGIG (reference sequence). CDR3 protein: CAWRGGVGSPLHF. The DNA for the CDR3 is TGTGCCTGGAGAGGAGGAGTTGGCTCACCCCTCCACTTT.

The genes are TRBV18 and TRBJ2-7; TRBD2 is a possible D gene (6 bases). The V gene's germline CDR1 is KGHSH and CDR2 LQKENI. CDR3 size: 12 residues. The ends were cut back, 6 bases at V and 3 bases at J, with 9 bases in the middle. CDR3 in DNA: TGTGCCAGCTCCTTGGGACTCTACGAGCAGTACTTC. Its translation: CASSLGLYEQYF.